This T cell receptor beta chain came from a study of T cells in Graves' hyperthyroidism and ophthalmopathy (dated by TCRdb to about 2019). About the study as a whole: Peripheral blood was collected at initial diagnosis, before any treatment. A discovery cohort of around 100 patients, approximately 45 with Graves' ophthalmopathy and more than 55 with stable Graves' hyperthyroidism, was used to find distinguishing TCR V-J signatures. Prospective prediction of ophthalmopathy was tested in an independent validation cohort of fewer than 20 hyperthyroidism patients and 15 to 17 patients who later progressed to ophthalmopathy. The 100 or so discovery patients were randomly split 7:3 into training and test sets. In addition, the study compared T-cell repertoires in thyroid tissue and in blood from roughly 6 Graves' hyperthyroidism patients. Following sampling, methimazole starting at 30 mg daily was given to hyperthyroidism patients, and high-dose intravenous methylprednisolone was given to ophthalmopathy patients. TCR Vbeta CDR3 sequencing of fewer than 150 peripheral blood samples (more than 40 ophthalmopathy, around 80 hyperthyroidism and approximately 17 progressor patients) is reported in the paper. The paper as a whole reports these results and caveats: Blood samples also contained most of the expanded thyroid clonotypes (frequency above 0.001), which suggests that blood repertoires may reflect thyroid immune responses. No statistical method was used to set the sample size in advance, and investigators knew the group allocation. In validation, the model predicted progression to ophthalmopathy with about 71% sensitivity and roughly 72% specificity, a median of 6.5 months before onset. A 13 V-J signature model separated ophthalmopathy from stable hyperthyroidism, with just over 85% sensitivity and 81% to 83% specificity in cross-validation and 80%/75% in testing.

Stable Graves' hyperthyroidism was defined as no progression to ophthalmopathy during 18 months of follow-up. Hyperthyroidism patients were aged 18 to 65 years and newly diagnosed, with disease duration of less than 2 months. The study excluded patients with uncontrolled infections, other autoimmune diseases, pregnancy or lactation. Diagnoses were established on the basis of clinical symptoms, serum thyroxine and TRAb, thyroid ultrasound, and orbital computed tomography. PBMCs were separated from around 9.1 ml of fresh peripheral blood using Ficoll-Paque density gradient centrifugation. Total RNA was extracted with Trizol reagent, and quality was checked on an Agilent 2100 Bioanalyzer. The CDR3 runs 16 residues from the cysteine to the phenylalanine. Only the CDR3 DNA is retained, 48 bases long and in frame from the first base. Unmatched junction bases come to 10, with V trimmed by 10 bases and J by 6 bases. From the germline V gene, CDR1 is ENHRY and CDR2 is SYGVKD.

Remarks on this clonotype: The antigen it recognizes is unknown. The input lacks base qualities; no much larger clone sits a single base away.

TCR beta CDR3 regions were amplified from RNA transcripts. For the first round of RT-PCR on the TCR CDR3, the HTBI primer set was used together with the Qiagen OneStep RT-PCR kit. A second multiplex PCR round built the libraries, followed by size selection and purification. Libraries were sequenced paired-end with 100 bp reads on an Illumina HiSeq2000. On the authors' methods: SOAPnuke was used to process the raw data, removing reads that contained adapters or uncalled bases, had a mean Phred below 15, or lacked an exact match to the constant primer or identifier. High-quality paired reads were merged using COPE v1.2.5, and each unique nucleotide sequence was defined as a clonotype. MiTCR v1.1 was used to align clonotypes to the IMGT TRBV, TRBD and TRBJ reference segments. Analysis was restricted to V-J combinations with a frequency above 0.0001, which covered roughly 99% of repertoires. A TCS score was defined as the ratio of F50 (clonal expansion) to E x V (chaos), with BLOSUM62-based TCRdist applied between CDR3 peptides within each V-J. Welch's t-statistics and random forest reduced approximately 520 V-J features to fewer than 15, which were used in a naive Bayes classifier (R e1071). The raw public reads went through TCRdb reprocessing: fastp at Q25, MiXCR clone calling, in-frame beta chains kept. Here each entry gathers all rows of one CDR3 protein and keeps the most common genes and DNA. The V and J calls, along with clone size, are taken from TCRdb and not from the paper's own processing. The sample data list 92,000 or so distinct CDR3 sequences, and over 50% of these were observed just once. The top ten hold 27% of the sample.

Sequenced input: blood. Recombination joined TRBV10-3 with TRBJ2-2, with 14 central nucleotides matching TRBD2. The receptor's source is a woman aged 40 to 50 with Graves' hyperthyroidism. CDR3 loop: CATLSGTSGSPGELFF. In nucleotide form, the sequence is TGTGCCACCCTTTCCGGGACTAGCGGGAGTCCCGGGGAGCTGTTTTTT.